Below, 30 T cell receptor beta chains from the same sample are listed, as sequenced in a study of beta chain features in type 1 diabetes. General observations from the study: Among patients with Type 1 diabetes, TCRB CDR3s were moderately but significantly shorter in every one of the four CD4+ subsets.

These receptors are not linked to any known antigen. Reverse transcribing all isolated RNA meant expressed TCRB transcripts were sequenced. This table comes from immunoSEQ multiplex PCR, and its TCRdb copy is limited to in-frame clones, with some not included. The sample consists of roughly 47,000 clones, 35% to 55% of them appearing once. Sequenced sample: stem cell memory CD4+ T cells from blood. These receptor sequences come from a man aged 25 to 40 with type 1 diabetes.

The chain has TRBV29-1 and TRBJ2-4; 8 nucleotides agree with TRBD1. The germline V gene has CDR1 SQVTM and CDR2 ANQGSEA. The trim removed 7 bases at V and 3 bases at J, leaving 11 bases unmatched. The CDR3 totals 15 residues. The CDR3 is CSGVTGGGGKNIQYF. The DNA for the CDR3 is TGCAGCGGCGTTACAGGGGGTGGAGGCAAAAACATTCAGTACTTC.

The V and J genes are TRBV5-8 and TRBJ2-1; D possibly corresponds to TRBD2 (5 bases). From germline, CDR1 is SGHTS and CDR2 YDEGEE. The ends were cut back, 3 bases at V and 2 bases at J, with 9 bases in the middle. This CDR3 is built from 14 residues. The CDR3 nucleotides read TGTGCCAGCAGCTCGGCGACTACCTACAATGAGCAGTTCTTC. It specifies CASSSATTYNEQFF.

J is TRBJ2-1 and V is TRBV19; 10 bases map to TRBD2. V was clipped by 3 bases and J by 0 bases; unmatched bases: 5. The CDR3 covers 17 residues. Germline values: CDR1 LNHDA, CDR2 SQIVND (reference sequence). The CDR3 is CASSILPSGSSYNEQFF. CDR3 nucleotides: TGTGCCAGTAGTATTCTCCCTAGCGGGAGCTCCTACAATGAGCAGTTCTTC. The entire variable domain, with the rest obtained from reference TRBV19 and TRBJ2-1, is as follows: DGGITQSPKYLFRKEGQNVTLSCEQNLNHDAMYWYRQDPGQGLRLIYYSQIVNDFQKGDIAEGYSVSREKKESFPLTVTSAQKNPTAFYLCASSILPSGSSYNEQFFGPGTRLTVL.

In this sample, this clone turned up a few times. J is TRBJ2-7 and V is TRBV28; 12 nucleotides match TRBD2. The V gene end was trimmed by 5 bases and the J gene end by 3 bases; junction bases not matched to a gene: 2. The CDR3 runs 14 residues. CDR1 is MDHEN, CDR2 SYDVKM, per germline. The CDR3 reads CASSATSGSYEQYF. The CDR3 nucleotides are TGTGCCAGCAGTGCGACTAGCGGGAGCTACGAGCAGTACTTC. Looking up the rest from reference TRBV28 and TRBJ2-7 gives the full variable domain: DVKVTQSSRYLVKRTGEKVFLECVQDMDHENMFWYRQDPGLGLRLIYFSYDVKMKEKGDIPEGYSVSREKKERFSLILESASTNQTSMYLCASSATSGSYEQYFGPGTRLTVT.

In this sample, this clone turned up a few times. The V and J genes are TRBV7-2 and TRBJ2-1; no reliable D call. CDR3 length: 13 amino acids. Trimming removed 3 bases from V and 4 bases from J, with 7 bases in between. Germline-derived CDR1 and CDR2 are SGHTA and FQGNSA. The CDR3 protein is CASSFMRYNEQFF. The CDR3 DNA reads TGTGCCAGCAGCTTTATGAGATACAATGAGCAGTTCTTC.

The rearrangement uses TRBV29-1 and TRBJ1-1, with 9 bases aligning to TRBD1. CDR3 length: 11 residues. V shed 5 bases and J 11 bases; nucleotides not matched to a gene: 6. The germline gives CDR1 SQVTM, CDR2 ANQGSEA. The CDR3 sequence is CSVTGGALAFF. CDR3 bases: TGCAGCGTTACAGGGGGCGCCCTGGCTTTCTTT.

This clone occurred a few times. The chain employs TRBV5-1 and TRBJ1-4; 9 bases fit TRBD1. From germline, CDR1 is SGHRS and CDR2 YFSETQ. With V trimmed by 4 bases and J by 0 bases, 4 bases remained unmatched. The CDR3 runs 16 residues. CDR3 coding DNA: TGCGCCAGCAGCAGGGACAGGGTTGCAACTAATGAAAAACTGTTTTTT. Translating gives CASSRDRVATNEKLFF.

The V call is TRBV6-5, the J call TRBJ2-7, with D perhaps matching TRBD1 (5 bases). The germline gives CDR1 MNHEY, CDR2 SVGAGI. The CDR3 covers 12 residues. V lost 2 bases and J 6 bases, leaving 8 bases between the germline ends. Here the CDR3 DNA reads TGTGCCAGCAGTTACAGGGGTAGCGAGCAGTACTTC. This encodes CASSYRGSEQYF.

The chain joins TRBV30 to TRBJ2-7, with 7 bases matching TRBD2. CDR3 size: 13 residues. Germline V gene data show CDR1 as GTSNPN and CDR2 as SVGIG (reference sequence). The CDR3 loop reads CALGREFLGEQYF. The CDR3 DNA reads TGTGCATTGGGGCGGGAGTTCCTCGGCGAGCAGTACTTC.

The chain joins TRBV27 to TRBJ2-7; no clear D gene. Deletions cut 5 bases from V and 6 bases from J, with 14 bases between. The length of the CDR3 is 13 residues. Germline CDR1 reads MNHEY; CDR2 reads SMNVEV (reference sequence). The DNA of the CDR3 is TGTGCCAGCAGTCCTCTTTCTGGGCCCGAGCAGTACTTC. Amino acid sequence: CASSPLSGPEQYF.

V and J are TRBV9 and TRBJ2-3; TRBD2 matches at 12 bases. V gave up 4 bases and J gave up 0 bases; unmatched junction bases: 3. This CDR3 spans 16 amino acids. The V gene's germline CDR1 is SGDLS and CDR2 YYNGEE. The CDR3 loop reads CASSPGTSGSTDTQYF. As DNA, the CDR3 is TGTGCCAGCAGCCCAGGGACTAGCGGGAGCACAGATACGCAGTATTTT.

This clone has just a few counts. This chain connects TRBV7-9 to TRBJ2-7; the D gene is possibly TRBD1 (5 bases). The CDR3 is 13 amino acids. The V gene's germline CDR1 is SEHNR and CDR2 FQNEAQ (reference sequence). V was cut by 1 base and J by 6 bases, with 10 bases left in between. CDR3 coding DNA: TGTGCCAGCAGCTTAGAACCTAGGGGCGAGCAGTACTTC. It is translated as CASSLEPRGEQYF.

This clone was counted a few times. The chain is built from TRBV4-2 and TRBJ1-5, with a tentative D call TRBD1 (5 bases). Trimming pared 0 bases from V and 5 bases from J, leaving 11 bases between. Germline V CDR1 and CDR2: LGHNA, YNFKEQ. There are 15 residues in the CDR3. The CDR3 loop is CASSQDGQGYQPQHF. CDR3 coding DNA: TGTGCCAGCAGCCAAGATGGCCAGGGTTATCAGCCCCAGCATTTT.

The gene calls are TRBV5-4 and TRBJ2-3; 7 nucleotides agree with TRBD1. The V segment lost 4 bases and the J segment 2 bases; nucleotides outside the gene matches: 4. This CDR3 has 14 residues. Germline V CDR1 and CDR2: SGHNT, YYREEE (reference sequence). The CDR3 nucleotides are TGTGCCAGCAGCCGGACAGGCGTCACAGATACGCAGTATTTT. Translated: CASSRTGVTDTQYF.

This clone was seen more than once but under ten times. This chain uses TRBV2 with TRBJ2-3, with TRBD1 as a possible D gene (6 bases). Germline V gene data show CDR1 as SNHLY and CDR2 as FYNNEI. This CDR3 comprises 12 residues. With 5 bases removed from V and 5 bases from J, the gap between germline ends came to 8 bases. For the CDR3, the DNA is TGTGCCAGCAGTCTCAGGGGAGATACGCAGTATTTT. It is translated as CASSLRGDTQYF. Complete variable domain (other parts from reference TRBV2 and TRBJ2-3): EPEVTQTPSHQVTQMGQEVILRCVPISNHLYFYWYRQILGQKVEFLVSFYNNEISEKSEIFDDQFSVERPDGSNFTLKIRSTKLEDSAMYFCASSLRGDTQYFGPGTRLTVL.

V usage is TRBV5-1 and J usage is TRBJ2-7, with 9 bases lining up with TRBD1. Germline V CDR1 and CDR2: SGHRS, YFSETQ. The trim removed 4 bases at V and 4 bases at J, leaving 3 bases unmatched. The CDR3 has 13 amino acids. The CDR3, as DNA: TGCGCCAGCAGCCCGGACAGGGGATACGAGCAGTACTTC. This codes for CASSPDRGYEQYF.

This chain joins TRBV6-5 and TRBJ2-3, with D perhaps matching TRBD1 (6 bases). The CDR3 is 15 amino acids. Trimming removed 6 bases from V and 1 base from J, with 14 bases in between. In germline, CDR1 is MNHEY, CDR2 SVGAGI. CDR3 in DNA: TGTGCCAGCAGAGACCCGACAGGTGGCACAGATACGCAGTATTTT. Protein: CASRDPTGGTDTQYF.

The gene calls are TRBV10-3 and TRBJ2-5; D perhaps matches TRBD1 (5 bases). The CDR3 length is 14 residues. Germline-derived CDR1 and CDR2 are ENHRY and SYGVKD. Trimming removed 2 bases from V and 2 bases from J, with 9 bases in between. CDR3 sequence reads: CAISEADRQETQYF. The CDR3 DNA sequence: TGTGCCATCAGTGAGGCCGACAGACAAGAGACCCAGTACTTC.

The chain joins TRBV28 to TRBJ1-2, with D possibly TRBD1 on 5 matching bases. The CDR3 spans 14 residues. Germline CDR1 reads MDHEN; CDR2 reads SYDVKM. V gave up 5 bases and J gave up 4 bases, with 14 bases separating them. CDR3 region: CASSGANLGYGYTF. CDR3 bases: TGTGCCAGCAGTGGGGCCAACCTAGGCTATGGCTACACCTTC.

This chain connects TRBV12-5 to TRBJ2-2; the match to TRBD2 covers 11 bases. V shed 5 bases, J shed 5 bases, and the junction held 1 base outside the gene matches. This CDR3 spans 14 amino acids. Germline CDR1 reads LGHNT; CDR2 reads FRNRAP. The CDR3 is CASGRTSGTGELFF. The CDR3 nucleotides read TGTGCTAGTGGTCGGACTAGCGGGACCGGGGAGCTGTTTTTT.

This chain uses TRBV6-5 with TRBJ2-3; 7 nucleotides align to TRBD1. V lost 5 bases, J lost 4 bases, and 6 bases stayed unmatched. Germline CDR1 and CDR2: MNHEY and SVGAGI. This CDR3 spans 14 amino acids. In nucleotides, the CDR3 is TGTGCCAGCAGTCGTAACAGGGGTGCAGATACGCAGTATTTT. It is translated as CASSRNRGADTQYF.

The J gene is TRBJ2-3, the V gene TRBV5-6, with a tentative D call TRBD1 (5 bases). The CDR3 is 13 residues long. V gave up 1 base and J gave up 3 bases, with 6 bases separating them. In germline, CDR1 is SGHDT, CDR2 YYEEEE. CDR3 sequence (DNA): TGTGCCAGCAGCTTGAAGGGGACAGATACGCAGTATTTT. As protein: CASSLKGTDTQYF.

The chain recombines TRBV21-1 with TRBJ2-7; TRBD2, the table's D call, lacks a check against the DNA. TRBV21-1 is listed as a pseudogene. The CDR3 runs 17 residues. The CDR3 DNA follows: TGTGCCAGCAGCGGTGAGGGAGGTGGGCCTAGCTCCTACGAGCAGTACTTC. This sequence encodes CASSGEGGGPSSYEQYF.

The chain joins TRBV7-3 to TRBJ2-1, with 10 positions matching TRBD2. The V gene's germline CDR1 is SGHTA and CDR2 FQGTGA. The V gene end was trimmed by 5 bases and the J gene end by 4 bases; junction bases not matched to a gene: 8. This CDR3 contains 16 residues. The DNA of the CDR3 is TGTGCCAGCAGCCCCCACGGGACTAGCGCGTACAATGAGCAGTTCTTC. Translation: CASSPHGTSAYNEQFF. Combining the CDR3 with reference TRBV7-3 and TRBJ2-1 gives the whole variable domain GAGVSQTPSNKVTEKGKYVELRCDPISGHTALYWYRQSLGQGPEFLIYFQGTGAADDSGLPNDRFFAVRPEGSVSTLKIQRTERGDSAVYLCASSPHGTSAYNEQFFGPGTRLTVL.

This clone was counted between two and nine times. The J gene is TRBJ2-6, the V gene TRBV7-3, with 7 bases matching TRBD1. The length of the CDR3 is 18 residues. The V gene's germline CDR1 is SGHTA and CDR2 FQGTGA. With 4 bases clipped from V and 0 bases from J, the junction kept 9 bases outside the gene matches. The CDR3, as DNA: TGTGCCAGCAGCTCCGGGACAGTACCACTCTCTGGGGCCAACGTCCTGACTTTC. As protein: CASSSGTVPLSGANVLTF.

The chain links TRBV15 to TRBJ2-5; 10 nucleotides agree with TRBD2. V shed 1 base and J 5 bases; nucleotides not matched to a gene: 4. The CDR3 has 15 residues. Germline CDR1 and CDR2: LNHNV and YYDKDF (reference sequence). The CDR3 nucleotides read TGTGCCACCAGCAGAGTCCCTAGCGGGAGTGAGACCCAGTACTTC. Translating gives CATSRVPSGSETQYF.

V and J are TRBV7-8 and TRBJ2-7; TRBD1 might be the D (5 bases). This CDR3 has 11 residues. V was pared by 5 bases and J by 12 bases, with 14 bases between. The germline CDR1 and CDR2 sequences are SGHVS and FQNEAQ. The CDR3 loop is CASSQGPFPYF. The DNA of the CDR3 is TGTGCCAGCAGCCAGGGCCCCTTCCCGTACTTC.

This clone has a handful of counts. The CDR3 here is CASSLPQGSDTEAFF. CDR3 in DNA: TGTGCCAGCAGCTTGCCACAGGGATCGGACACTGAAGCTTTCTTT. The chain employs TRBV5-4 and TRBJ1-1, with D possibly being TRBD1 (6 bases). V was shortened by 1 base and J by 3 bases, with 13 bases between the two germline ends. Germline V CDR1 and CDR2: SGHNT, YYREEE (reference sequence). The CDR3 sequence is 15 residues long.

This clone was detected only a few times. The genes are TRBV5-6 and TRBJ2-2; unclear D gene. From germline, CDR1 is SGHDT and CDR2 YYEEEE. The CDR3 sequence is 12 residues long. Trimming left V 1 base short and J 7 bases short, with 5 bases between. The CDR3 nucleotides read TGTGCCAGCAGCTTGCGAGGCGGGGAGCTGTTTTTT. Residues: CASSLRGGELFF.

This clone was picked up a small number of times. The chain employs TRBV7-3 and TRBJ2-7, with TRBD2 matching over 12 bases. After removal of 4 bases from V and 1 base from J, the junction contained 5 bases not matched to a gene. The V gene's germline CDR1 is SGHTA and CDR2 FQGTGA. The CDR3 spans 16 residues. CDR3 bases: TGTGCCAGCAGCTCGTATGGGACTAGCGGGTCCTACGAGCAGTACTTC. Translating it yields CASSSYGTSGSYEQYF. Full variable domain (missing parts from reference TRBV7-3 and TRBJ2-7): GAGVSQTPSNKVTEKGKYVELRCDPISGHTALYWYRQSLGQGPEFLIYFQGTGAADDSGLPNDRFFAVRPEGSVSTLKIQRTERGDSAVYLCASSSYGTSGSYEQYFGPGTRLTVT.